This T cell receptor beta chain was obtained from a study of blood T cells in healthy people across ages. For the second PCR, which ran for about 6 to 11 cycles, a sample-barcoded 5' primer and a J-beta primer mix were used. TCRdb recomputed calls from the 5' RACE reads with MiXCR, one row per CDR3 protein. Found here are some 850,000 distinct CDR3 sequences, roughly 24% of them singletons; the top ten hold 3%. A word on this clonotype: Its target is unknown.

The CDR3 consists of 12 residues. The V end was cut by 5 bases, the J end by 15 bases, with 16 bases between. Germline lookup yields CDR1 MNHEY and CDR2 SMNVEV (reference sequence). Study results and limitations: The donors' CMV status was not determined, possibly confounding changes in expanded clonotypes.

The data were also submitted as part of a second study, on T cells of mothers and their children. As that study records: Donation was provided by three healthy Caucasian mothers along with their six children. Per child, around 2.9 million TCR beta CDR3 reads were obtained, against over 8.5 million per mother.

The TCR originated in a boy aged 5-17 years in good health. The chain uses TRBV27 and TRBJ1-4; D remains ambiguous. Sequenced: blood. CDR3 in DNA: TGTGCCAGCAGTGGTGGTACGCCAGTTATGTTTTTT. Its translation is CASSGGTPVMFF.